One and the same sample provided the 22 T cell receptor beta chains below, sequenced in a study of tumor-infiltrating lymphocytes in primary liver carcinoma. They got blood RNA out of unsorted whole blood and also pulled out germline DNA. Using a constant-region primer together with ProtoScript II reverse transcriptase, TCR beta cDNA was made from roughly 540 ng of total RNA. Employing slightly modified ARM-PCR, three nested multiplex PCR rounds were run, and these gave rise to the TCR beta libraries. Use of TRBV1-TRBV30 forward primers with a C-beta reverse primer characterized the first two PCR rounds, which lasted about 10 cycles each. MiXCR, run by TCRdb on the multiplex PCR reads, gives a single entry per CDR3 protein. The sample lists 300,000 to 400,000 distinct CDR3 sequences; around 60% were seen once. Sequenced sample: peripheral blood. These TCRs come from a man aged 35 to 55 with primary liver carcinoma and hepatitis B virus infection.

This clonotype came up many times. The V call is TRBV6-5, the J call TRBJ2-1; D is perhaps TRBD1 (6 bases). Germline V gene sequence: CDR1 MNHEY, CDR2 SVGAGI. The CDR3 loop spans 12 amino acids. Trimming left V 5 bases short and J 11 bases short, with 13 bases between. As DNA, the CDR3 is TGTGCCAGCAGTACCGACAGGAAAAAGCAGTTCTTC. This translates into CASSTDRKKQFF.

Notes on this clonotype: The junction differs from germline at one of its ends, possibly a read error. The chain combines TRBV12-3 or TRBV12-4 with TRBJ1-5, with 9 bases lining up with TRBD1. There are 15 residues in the CDR3. The CDR3 DNA reads TGTGCCAGCAGTATGAGACAGGGGGACGATCACCCCCAGCATTTT. Protein: CASSMRQGDDHPQHF.

The gene calls are TRBV18 and TRBJ2-3; TRBD2 aligns across 9 bases. The germline CDR1 and CDR2 sequences are KGHSH and LQKENI. V gave up 5 bases and J gave up 4 bases; unmatched junction bases: 4. This CDR3 spans 14 amino acids. CDR3 in amino acids: CASSSGLASDTQYF. The CDR3 DNA sequence: TGTGCCAGCTCATCCGGACTAGCGTCAGATACGCAGTATTTT.

As for this clonotype: One junction end does not reproduce the germline sequence, and a read error may be involved. Written as DNA, the CDR3 is TGTGCCAGCAATTTAAAGTATAATTCACCCCTCCACTTT. Its protein is CASNLKYNSPLHF. The V and J genes are TRBV12-3 or TRBV12-4 and TRBJ1-6, with unresolved D. CDR3 length: 13 amino acids.

J is TRBJ2-1 and V is TRBV5-1; 11 bases are a match to TRBD2. Looked up from germline, CDR1 is SGHRS and CDR2 is YFSETQ. CDR3 length: 15 amino acids. With V trimmed by 2 bases and J by 4 bases, 2 bases remained unmatched. CDR3 sequence: CASSFTSGGYNEQFF. CDR3 in DNA: TGCGCCAGCAGCTTTACTAGCGGGGGATACAATGAGCAGTTCTTC.

Note on this clonotype: One end of the junction varies from germline; a read error may be responsible. The gene calls are TRBV11-2 and TRBJ2-5, with no clear D. The CDR3 extends over 13 amino acids. Looked up from germline, CDR1 is SGHAT and CDR2 is FQNNGV. In nucleotides, the CDR3 is TGTGTCAGCAGCCTAGGAGTACAAGAGACCCAGTGCTTC. Residues: CVSSLGVQETQCF.

As regards this clonotype: The junction and the germline gene differ at one end; a read error may be behind it. The genes are TRBV10-3 and TRBJ1-6, with D unresolved. There are 14 residues in the CDR3. Germline V CDR1 and CDR2: ENHRY, SYGVKD. CDR3 nucleotides: TGTGCCATCAGGAGGCACAGCGATAATTCAACCCTCCACTTT. This gives the protein CAIRRHSDNSTLHF.

Details on this clonotype: Being one base from a much bigger clone, this may be a read error. Given the absence of the conserved phenylalanine or tryptophan at the CDR3 end, a read error is likely. The chain joins TRBV4-2 to TRBJ2-3; weak D call: TRBD1 (5 bases). The CDR3 consists of 15 residues. The V end was cut by 2 bases, the J end by 2 bases, with 11 bases between. Germline values: CDR1 LGHNA, CDR2 YNFKEQ. This CDR3 is CASSQLQQDTDTQYL. As DNA, the CDR3 is TGTGCCAGCAGCCAACTTCAACAGGACACAGATACGCAGTATTTA.

A word on this clonotype: A much larger clone lies one base from this, so it may be a read error. The chain uses TRBV4-1 and TRBJ2-4; no definite D call. The CDR3 sequence is 15 residues long. Germline CDR1 is MGHRA and CDR2 is YSYEKL. The chain's CDR3 is CASSQGDWAQNIQCF. CDR3 sequence (DNA): TGCGCCAGCAGCCAAGGCGATTGGGCGCAAAACATTCAGTGCTTC.

The table lists this clonotype with many counts. The V and J genes are TRBV11-2 and TRBJ2-7; TRBD2 aligns across 8 bases. V gave up 5 bases and J gave up 3 bases; unmatched junction bases: 9. CDR1 SGHAT and CDR2 FQNNGV come from the germline V gene. This CDR3 has 15 residues. The CDR3 here is CASSLRGGNIYEQYF. The CDR3 DNA is TGTGCCAGCAGCCTTCGGGGGGGTAACATCTACGAGCAGTACTTC.

Of note for this clonotype: The junction differs from germline at one of its ends, possibly a read error. This chain uses TRBV11-2 with TRBJ2-1; possible D gene TRBD1, 5 bases. This CDR3 has 15 amino acids. Germline V gene lookup returns CDR1 SGHAT and CDR2 FQNNGV. CDR3 sequence reads: CASSLDVTARLEQFF. Here the CDR3 DNA reads TGTGCCAGCAGCTTAGACGTGACAGCACGTCTTGAGCAGTTTTTC.

For this clonotype: A much larger clone lies one base from this, so it may be a read error. This chain links TRBV12-5 with TRBJ2-3; D might be TRBD1 (5 bases). The J call may be mistaken, given a closer DNA end match to TRBJ1-5. The CDR3 is 13 residues long. Germline V gene sequence: CDR1 LGHNT, CDR2 FRNRAP. The CDR3 sequence: CASGLDGADTQHF. CDR3 DNA sequence: TGTGCTAGTGGTTTGGATGGGGCAGATACGCAGCATTTT.

The chain couples TRBV11-2 to TRBJ2-3; perhaps TRBD2 as D (5 bases). Per the germline V gene, CDR1 is SGHAT and CDR2 is FQNNGV. This CDR3 spans 12 amino acids. V lost 5 bases to trimming and J lost 11 bases, with 14 bases between them. The CDR3 region has the DNA TGTGCCAGCAGCATAAGAACTGGGAGGCAGTATTTT. Protein: CASSIRTGRQYF.

Regarding this clonotype: A much larger clonotype is one base distant, so this may be a read error. This chain uses TRBV12-3 or TRBV12-4 with TRBJ2-3; D gene ambiguous. Trimming took 2 bases from V and 1 from J, leaving 13 bases between them. The CDR3 covers 16 residues. The CDR3 loop is CASSLMSRGGTDTQYF. For the CDR3, the DNA is TGTGCCAGCAGTTTAATGTCTAGAGGAGGCACAGATACGCAGTATTTT.

As for this clonotype: A much larger clone lies a single base off, so this may be a read error. The gene calls are TRBV12-3 or TRBV12-4 and TRBJ1-4; D is ambiguous. This CDR3 spans 14 amino acids. Here the CDR3 reads CASSLESRAEKQFF. Written as DNA, the CDR3 is TGTGCCAGCAGTTTAGAGTCAAGAGCGGAAAAACAGTTTTTT.

With respect to this clonotype: A much larger clone lies one base from this, so it may be a read error. The V and J genes are TRBV4-2 and TRBJ2-1, with 11 bases matching TRBD2. The CDR3 length is 15 residues. CDR1 and CDR2 (germline): LGHNA, YNFKEQ. CDR3 coding DNA: TGTGCCAGCAGCTACCTAGCGGGAGGCCCTAATGAGCGGTTCTTC. It translates to CASSYLAGGPNERFF.

Comment on this clonotype: A single base separates this from a much larger clone, so it may be a read error. This sequence joins TRBV6-1 and TRBJ2-7; perhaps TRBD2 as D (7 bases). Germline V lookup: CDR1 MNHNS, CDR2 SASEGT. The CDR3 has 14 amino acids. This chain's CDR3 is CVSSGRGLSYEQYF. In nucleotides, the CDR3 is TGTGTCAGCAGTGGGCGGGGGCTCTCCTACGAGCAGTACTTC.

This clonotype showed up just once. Being one base from a much bigger clone, this may be a read error. The CDR3 end shows no conserved phenylalanine or tryptophan, and so a read error is likely. The chain employs TRBV4-1 and TRBJ2-1; 10 nucleotides align to TRBD2. The CDR3 runs to 15 residues. V trimming: 4 bases; J trimming: 5 bases; junction bases outside the gene matches: 5. Germline V gene lookup returns CDR1 MGHRA and CDR2 YSYEKL. CDR3 DNA: TGCGCCAGCAGCCGCGGGACTAGCGAACACAATGAGCAGTTCTTG. Residues: CASSRGTSEHNEQFL.

This clonotype came up many times. The chain combines TRBV10-3 with TRBJ1-2; 10 positions match TRBD1. The CDR3 runs 14 residues. CDR1 and CDR2 from the germline V gene are ENHRY and SYGVKD. V lost 7 bases and J lost 5; bases outside the gene matches: 7. Here the CDR3 reads CAINLGQGTYGYTF. In DNA form, the CDR3 reads TGTGCCATCAATTTGGGACAGGGGACGTATGGCTACACCTTC.

The chain has TRBV7-9 and TRBJ2-2; either TRBD1 or TRBD2 may fit D (6 bases each). The germline V gene has CDR1 SEHNR and CDR2 FQNEAQ (reference sequence). The CDR3 contains 14 residues. The V and J ends lost 10 bases and 7 bases respectively, with 19 bases between them. The CDR3 region is CAISVHREDGELFF. In DNA, the CDR3 is TGTGCCATCAGTGTACACAGGGAGGACGGGGAGCTGTTTTTT.

V and J are TRBV11-3 and TRBJ2-1, with TRBD2 identical over 7 bases. With V trimmed by 6 bases and J by 9 bases, 20 bases remained unmatched. CDR1 and CDR2 (germline): SGHNT, YENEEA. The CDR3 covers 17 residues. CDR3 sequence: CASSPGLLAVDKSEQFF. The CDR3 DNA reads as TGTGCCAGCAGTCCCGGACTTCTAGCGGTAGATAAGTCTGAGCAGTTCTTC.

Of note for this clonotype: A much larger clonotype is one base distant, so this may be a read error. V gene TRBV4-3 combines with J gene TRBJ2-1, with D maybe TRBD2 (6 bases). The CDR3 is 18 residues long. CDR1 and CDR2 (germline): LGHNA, YSLEER. CDR3 sequence (DNA): TGCGCCAGCAGCCAATACAACCGGGACGCCTCGGACTACAATGTGCAGTTCTTC. It is translated as CASSQYNRDASDYNVQFF.